The rows below give T cell receptor beta chains drawn from one sample of a study of blood T cell repertoires in COVID-19. This table comes from immunoSEQ multiplex PCR, and its TCRdb copy is limited to in-frame clones, with some not included. The sample gives 350,000 to 450,000 clones, about 90% of which show up once; 1.7% is in the top ten. The sequenced material came from PBMCs or T cells enriched from blood (not recorded which). Source of these receptors: a woman aged 30 to 39 who had recovered from COVID-19. Both conserved end residues are part of each CDR3. A D gene is named only where the DNA matches it firmly. Size values are once, few and many counts, or a class for expanded clones, and some rows have none.

size	D	V	J	DNA	CDR3
few	NA	TRBV28	TRBJ1-3	TGTGCCAGCAGTTTCCAGCGGCCTGGAAACACCATATATTTT	CASSFQRPGNTIYF
NA	NA	TRBV11-2	TRBJ1-3	TGTGCCAGCAGCTGGGCGGGGATCTCTGGAAACACCATATATTTT	CASSWAGISGNTIYF
once	TRBD1	TRBV15	TRBJ1-6	TGTGCCACCAGCAGAGATAGGACAGGGGTCTCACCCCTCCACTTT	CATSRDRTGVSPLHF
NA	TRBD1	TRBV6-5	TRBJ1-1	TGTGCCAGCAGTTACTCTCGGACAGGGCCAACTGAAGCTTTCTTT	CASSYSRTGPTEAFF
NA	TRBD2	TRBV19	TRBJ2-2	TGTGCCAGTAGTACCTCCCCCGGCATCCGGCCATTAGCGGGAGGGGCCGGGGAGCTGTTTTTT	CASSTSPGIRPLAGGAGELFF
NA	NA	TRBV30	TRBJ1-1	TGTGCCTGGAGAGGAGACAGTCGGTCGACTGAAGCTTTCTTT	CAWRGDSRSTEAFF
few	NA	TRBV7-6	TRBJ1-5	TGTGCCAGCAGCTTAGGAACGGGGAGATATAGCAATCAGCCCCAGCATTTT	CASSLGTGRYSNQPQHF
NA	TRBD1	TRBV5-5	TRBJ1-4	TGTGCCAGCAGCTTGGGGTGGGACAGGGGGCGCAAAAATGAAAAACTGTTTTTT	CASSLGWDRGRKNEKLFF
NA	NA	TRBV5-1	TRBJ1-6	TGCGCCAGCAGCTTGGTAGGTGCACAGTCGAATTCACCCCTCCACTTT	CASSLVGAQSNSPLHF
NA	NA	TRBV18	TRBJ2-5	TGTGCCAGCTCACCGCAGGGTCACCAAGAGACCCAGTACTTC	CASSPQGHQETQYF
NA	NA	TRBV10-3	TRBJ2-3	TGTGCCATCAGTGAGTCAGGCAGGGACACAGATACGCAGTATTTT	CAISESGRDTDTQYF
NA	NA	TRBV20-1	TRBJ2-3	TGCAGCGGGGACTCCACAGATACGCAGTATTTT	CSGDSTDTQYF
NA	TRBD1	TRBV19	TRBJ1-1	TGTGCCAGTTATGGGGATCCGGGACAGGGGAAGGAGAACACTGAAGCTTTCTTT	CASYGDPGQGKENTEAFF